This T cell receptor beta chain was found in a study of regulatory T cells in long-lasting Graves disease. General study points: Whereas new patients shared about 980 public clonotypes, persistent patients shared more, at approximately 2,700. No thyroid tissue was studied; the work used peripheral blood only.

V was pared by 3 bases and J by 5 bases, with 10 bases between. CDR1 and CDR2 from the germline V gene are SEHNR and FQNEAQ (reference sequence). This CDR3 contains 13 residues. Specified time point: persistent/refractory GD, antithyroid drugs over 5 years with positive TRAb. PBMCs provided the RNA from which the TCR library was made. Details on this clonotype: Antigen: not known.

For TCR beta, libraries came from iRepertoire HTBI primers and Arm-PCR of CDR3 regions. In TCRdb, the multiplex PCR reads were re-called with MiXCR into one record per CDR3 protein. Among around 450,000 distinct CDR3 sequences, 20% to 25% were seen once, and the ten largest hold over 6%. The sequence was obtained from a female donor with Graves disease. This chain uses TRBV7-9 with TRBJ1-1; no definite D call. The sample consisted of peripheral blood mononuclear cells (PBMCs), taken when the disease was refractory, from a patient treated with antithyroid drugs. The CDR3 coding sequence is TGTGCCAGCAGCTTTAGGGCAATGACTGAAGCTTTCTTT. Its translation is CASSFRAMTEAFF.